The 30 T cell receptor beta chains in this list originate from one sample, sequenced in a study of cytomegalovirus exposure and HLA in healthy donors. This PCR relied on a set of 60 Vbeta primers and 13 Jbeta primers. Profiling relied on immunoSEQ multiplex PCR, and the TCRdb table lists in-frame clones only, not all of them. The table has about 210,000 clones, roughly four fifths seen once. Material for sequencing was PBMCs. The source is a man aged 40-49 years in good health and CMV-seropositive.

The rearrangement joins TRBV18 to TRBJ2-5; 8 bases are a match to TRBD1. CDR3 length: 14 residues. Germline loops: CDR1 KGHSH, CDR2 LQKENI. V gave up 6 bases and J gave up 1 base; unmatched junction bases: 4. The CDR3 loop is CASSRGQVQETQYF. The CDR3 bases are TGTGCCAGCTCTCGGGGACAGGTCCAAGAGACCCAGTACTTC.

For this clone: This CDR3 is also generated by other DNA sequences in the sample. The chain joins TRBV2 to TRBJ1-1; perhaps TRBD1 as D (5 bases). Germline V CDR1 and CDR2: SNHLY, FYNNEI. V shed 5 bases and J shed 7 bases, with 11 bases lying between them. The CDR3 covers 12 residues. The CDR3 bases are TGTGCCAGCAGTCCGGGGGTTGGTGAAGCTTTCTTT. The encoded protein is CASSPGVGEAFF.

The V gene is TRBV14, the J gene TRBJ1-2, with D possibly TRBD1 on 6 matching bases. Trimming removed 4 bases at V and 2 bases at J, with 14 bases between. Looked up from germline, CDR1 is SGHDN and CDR2 is FVKESK. The CDR3 totals 15 residues. This CDR3 is CASSPNTGPNYGYTF. The CDR3 DNA sequence: TGTGCCAGCAGCCCGAACACAGGGCCCAACTATGGCTACACCTTC.

The chain links TRBV9 to TRBJ2-2, with TRBD1 as a possible D gene (5 bases). This CDR3 region has 13 residues. Trimming shortened V by 3 bases and J by 6 bases, and 9 bases separated the two germline ends. The germline CDR1 and CDR2 sequences are SGDLS and YYNGEE. This CDR3 reads CASSGIGAGELFF. As DNA, the CDR3 is TGTGCCAGCAGCGGCATAGGGGCCGGGGAGCTGTTTTTT.

The chain uses TRBV5-4 and TRBJ2-5, with TRBD2 matching 11 bases. The CDR3 has 16 residues. V shed 5 bases and J 5 bases; nucleotides not matched to a gene: 11. Germline lookup yields CDR1 SGHNT and CDR2 YYREEE (reference sequence). CDR3 sequence: CASRTYSGGAGETQYF. In nucleotides, the CDR3 is TGTGCCAGCAGAACTTATAGCGGGGGGGCCGGTGAGACCCAGTACTTC.

The chain employs TRBV2 and TRBJ2-3, with 12 nucleotides matching TRBD2. Germline assignment: CDR1 SNHLY and CDR2 FYNNEI. This CDR3 contains 15 residues. V dropped 6 bases and J dropped 4; count of bases not matched to a gene: 5. CDR3: CASRLAGGRADTQYF. The CDR3 DNA follows: TGTGCCAGCAGACTAGCGGGGGGTCGGGCAGATACGCAGTATTTT.

The CDR3 sequence is CASSLGGGAPDTQYF. CDR3 coding DNA: TGTGCCAGCAGCTTGGGCGGGGGGGCCCCAGATACGCAGTATTTT. The V gene is TRBV5-4, the J gene TRBJ2-3; 9 nucleotides line up with TRBD2. Germline CDR1 is SGHNT and CDR2 is YYREEE (reference sequence). V lost 0 bases and J lost 4; bases outside the gene matches: 3. This CDR3 has 15 amino acids.

The genes are TRBV15 and TRBJ1-1; 7 nucleotides agree with TRBD1. The germline V gene has CDR1 LNHNV and CDR2 YYDKDF (reference sequence). V lost 4 bases, J lost 11 bases, and 13 bases stayed unmatched. The CDR3 loop spans 14 amino acids. Here the CDR3 reads CATSNRGTAALAFF. The CDR3 nucleotides are TGTGCCACCAGCAACCGTGGGACAGCGGCATTGGCTTTCTTT.

This clone was seen more than once but under ten times. The rearrangement links TRBV7-2 to TRBJ1-5, with a weak D call TRBD1 (5 bases). Germline-derived CDR1 and CDR2 are SGHTA and FQGNSA. The CDR3 sequence is 14 residues long. V lost 4 bases and J lost 3, with 10 bases in between. The DNA for the CDR3 is TGTGCCAGCAGCTCCACAGGCTACAATCAGCCCCAGCATTTT. It is translated as CASSSTGYNQPQHF.

The chain carries TRBV7-6 and TRBJ2-3; 16 bases agree with TRBD2. The CDR3 runs to 17 residues. Germline lookup yields CDR1 SGHVS and CDR2 FNYEAQ. Losses at the gene ends were 5 bases for V and 2 bases for J; bases not matched to a gene: 4. The CDR3 DNA sequence: TGTGCCAGCAGCCCGGGACTAGCGGGAGGGCCCACAGATACGCAGTATTTT. This sequence encodes CASSPGLAGGPTDTQYF.

CDR3 coding DNA: TGTGCCAGCAGTCAGGGGTGTAAGCAGTACTTC. Protein: CASSQGCKQYF. J is TRBJ2-7 and V is TRBV6-5, with D maybe TRBD1 (6 bases). The germline V and J ends were trimmed by 5 bases and 8 bases, with 10 bases remaining between them. The CDR3 covers 11 residues. In germline, CDR1 is MNHEY, CDR2 SVGAGI.

The sample holds one count of this clone. This rearrangement joins TRBV6-6 to TRBJ1-5; 10 nucleotides align to TRBD1. CDR1 and CDR2 from the germline V gene are MNHNY and SVGAGI (reference sequence). CDR3 length: 16 amino acids. V lost 0 bases, J lost 6 bases, and 5 bases stayed unmatched. This CDR3 is CASSYSGTGEGQPQHF. CDR3 sequence (DNA): TGTGCCAGCAGTTACTCGGGGACAGGGGAGGGTCAGCCCCAGCATTTT.

As regards this clone: Relative to the germline gene, one junction end is altered; a read error may explain this. This chain joins TRBV5-4 and TRBJ2-2; tentatively, D is TRBD1 (6 bases). Germline values: CDR1 SGHNT, CDR2 YYREEE (reference sequence). There are 16 residues in the CDR3. The CDR3 loop is CASSQDRTVNTGELFF. The CDR3, as DNA: TGCGCCAGCAGCCAAGATAGGACAGTTAACACCGGGGAGCTGTTTTTT.

V gene TRBV18 combines with J gene TRBJ2-1; the match to TRBD2 covers 7 bases. The germline gives CDR1 KGHSH, CDR2 LQKENI. The CDR3 totals 17 residues. J lost 10 bases, V lost 3 bases, and 18 bases had no gene match. This chain's CDR3 is CASSPRAGMGNPREQFF. The CDR3 region has the DNA TGTGCCAGCTCACCCAGAGCGGGAATGGGAAACCCTAGGGAGCAGTTCTTC.

This chain joins TRBV4-1 and TRBJ1-2; D is uncertain. The CDR3 has 14 amino acids. Between the trimmed V and J ends, which lost 7 bases and 5 bases, there was a span of 17 bases. Germline lookup yields CDR1 MGHRA and CDR2 YSYEKL. The CDR3 DNA sequence: TGCGCCAGCAAACCTTCCCCCCGGGAGTATGGCTACACCTTC. Translated, it gives CASKPSPREYGYTF.

V and J are TRBV7-6 and TRBJ2-2; 7 bases agree with TRBD1. Trimming took 5 bases from V and 6 from J; bases not matched to a gene: 3. The germline V gene encodes CDR1 SGHVS and CDR2 FNYEAQ. This CDR3 is built from 13 residues. The CDR3 reads CASSPDRAGELFF. For the CDR3, the DNA is TGTGCCAGCAGCCCCGACAGGGCCGGGGAGCTGTTTTTT.

The chain employs TRBV5-1 and TRBJ1-5; 10 positions match TRBD1. The CDR3 has 18 residues. Germline V gene lookup returns CDR1 SGHRS and CDR2 YFSETQ. Losses at the gene ends were 6 bases for V and 1 base for J; bases not matched to a gene: 13. The CDR3 loop is CASIPDRGRVKSNQPQHF. CDR3 nucleotides: TGCGCCAGCATCCCAGACAGGGGGCGCGTTAAAAGCAATCAGCCCCAGCATTTT.

This rearrangement joins TRBV7-8 to TRBJ1-5; 9 bases map to TRBD1. Germline assignment: CDR1 SGHVS and CDR2 FQNEAQ. This CDR3 contains 13 residues. J gave up 12 bases and V 5 bases, and 8 bases lay outside the gene matches. CDR3 sequence: CASSAADRGNQHF. The CDR3 DNA sequence: TGTGCCAGCAGCGCCGCCGACAGGGGGAACCAGCATTTT.

The genes are TRBV7-8 and TRBJ2-7; 9 nucleotides align to TRBD1. From germline, CDR1 is SGHVS and CDR2 FQNEAQ. V was clipped by 4 bases and J by 0 bases; unmatched bases: 16. The CDR3 length is 19 residues. For the CDR3, the DNA is TGTGCCAGCAGCTCCCCGCTGGCCGCGACAGGGGGGAGCTCCTACGAGCAGTACTTC. Its translation is CASSSPLAATGGSSYEQYF.

The chain has TRBV7-3 and TRBJ2-7, with TRBD2 as a possible D gene (6 bases). The CDR3 contains 14 residues. The V end was cut by 3 bases, the J end by 3 bases, with 12 bases between. From germline, CDR1 is SGHTA and CDR2 FQGTGA. The DNA for the CDR3 is TGTGCCAGCAGCTTTCAAGGCGGGAACTACGAGCAGTACTTC. It is translated as CASSFQGGNYEQYF. Complete variable domain (other parts from reference TRBV7-3 and TRBJ2-7): GAGVSQTPSNKVTEKGKYVELRCDPISGHTALYWYRQSLGQGPEFLIYFQGTGAADDSGLPNDRFFAVRPEGSVSTLKIQRTERGDSAVYLCASSFQGGNYEQYFGPGTRLTVT.

The V and J genes are TRBV7-6 and TRBJ2-7; TRBD1 matches 10 bases. Germline assignment: CDR1 SGHVS and CDR2 FNYEAQ. V dropped 6 bases and J dropped 3; count of bases not matched to a gene: 5. The CDR3 covers 14 residues. The CDR3 DNA is TGTGCCAGCAGTAGGGACAGGGGCAGCTACGAGCAGTACTTC. Translating it yields CASSRDRGSYEQYF.

V is TRBV6-4 and J is TRBJ2-5, with 10 bases identical to TRBD1. V dropped 2 bases and J dropped 6; count of bases not matched to a gene: 0. CDR1 and CDR2 (germline): MRHNA, SNTAGT. This CDR3 region has 13 residues. The CDR3 DNA reads as TGTGCCAGCAGTGACGACAGGGGGCAGACCCAGTACTTC. As protein: CASSDDRGQTQYF.

The V gene is TRBV2, the J gene TRBJ2-1, with 10 bases that match TRBD1. This CDR3 is 16 amino acids long. The J segment lost 0 bases and the V segment lost 2 bases, leaving 1 base of the junction unmatched. CDR1 is SNHLY, CDR2 FYNNEI, per germline. CDR3 nucleotide sequence: TGTGCCAGCAGTGAACGGACAGGGGGCTCCTACAATGAGCAGTTCTTC. Its translation is CASSERTGGSYNEQFF.

The V gene is TRBV27, the J gene TRBJ2-1, with 9 bases matching TRBD2. V lost 7 bases, J lost 3 bases, and 4 bases stayed unmatched. The CDR3 is 14 amino acids. CDR1 is MNHEY and CDR2 is SMNVEV in the germline V gene (reference sequence). The CDR3 spells CASTAGGRYNEQFF. The CDR3, as DNA: TGTGCCAGCACTGCGGGAGGGCGCTACAATGAGCAGTTCTTC.

This clone was picked up a small number of times. This chain joins TRBV2 and TRBJ1-1; 10 bases line up with TRBD1. The V gene's germline CDR1 is SNHLY and CDR2 FYNNEI. This CDR3 is built from 15 residues. V trimming: 6 bases; J trimming: 1 base; junction bases outside the gene matches: 5. This CDR3 is CASRPDRGENTEAFF. In DNA, the CDR3 is TGTGCCAGCAGACCGGACAGGGGGGAGAACACTGAAGCTTTCTTT.

The rearrangement joins TRBV19 to TRBJ2-2, with 11 bases aligning to TRBD2. Germline CDR1 reads LNHDA; CDR2 reads SQIVND (reference sequence). With V trimmed by 1 base and J by 7 bases, 14 bases remained unmatched. This CDR3 has 19 residues. The chain's CDR3 is CASSIGVWLAGGGGGELFF. CDR3 DNA sequence: TGTGCCAGTAGTATAGGCGTTTGGCTAGCGGGAGGAGGTGGCGGGGAGCTGTTTTTT.

A few counts support this clone. The chain carries TRBV18 and TRBJ2-2, with 7 nucleotides matching TRBD1. CDR1 is KGHSH and CDR2 is LQKENI in the germline V gene. The CDR3 extends over 16 amino acids. Trimming at V came to 0 bases and at J to 2 bases, leaving 3 bases not matched to a gene. The CDR3 bases are TGTGCCAGCTCACCACCGTCAGGGGGTAACACCGGGGAGCTGTTTTTT. Amino acids: CASSPPSGGNTGELFF. The full variable domain, with the rest looked up from reference TRBV18 and TRBJ2-2, is NAGVMQNPRHLVRRRGQEARLRCSPMKGHSHVYWYRQLPEEGLKFMVYLQKENIIDESGMPKERFSAEFPKEGPSILRIQQVVRGDSAAYFCASSPPSGGNTGELFFGEGSRLTVL.

The V gene is TRBV2, the J gene TRBJ1-2, with TRBD1 as a possible D gene (5 bases). Trimming took 7 bases from V and 4 from J, leaving 10 bases between them. Germline loops: CDR1 SNHLY, CDR2 FYNNEI. The CDR3 is 12 amino acids. The DNA of the CDR3 is TGTGCCAGCACTGGGGCTGGCTATGGCTACACCTTC. It is translated as CASTGAGYGYTF.

This sequence joins TRBV11-3 and TRBJ1-5; 9 positions match TRBD1. There are 18 residues in the CDR3. J lost 0 bases, V lost 0 bases, and 6 bases had no gene match. Germline CDR1 is SGHNT and CDR2 is YENEEA. The CDR3 nucleotides are TGTGCCAGCAGCTTAGACTGTGGGGACAGGGATAGCAATCAGCCCCAGCATTTT. This translates into CASSLDCGDRDSNQPQHF.

The V call is TRBV19, the J call TRBJ2-2; 7 positions match TRBD1. The CDR3 sequence is 13 residues long. V lost 4 bases, J lost 6 bases, and 2 bases stayed unmatched. Germline loops: CDR1 LNHDA, CDR2 SQIVND (reference sequence). CDR3 amino acids: CASSTGTAGELFF. Here the CDR3 DNA reads TGTGCCAGTAGTACAGGGACAGCCGGGGAGCTGTTTTTT.